This is a list of T cell receptor beta chains from one sample in a study of CD8 T cells in ankylosing spondylitis. TCRdb independently ran MiXCR on the 5' RACE reads; one entry per CDR3 protein. This sample has about 39,000 distinct CDR3 sequences, with over 3.5% found just once. The source material was blood, either unsorted or a sorted T cell fraction (not recorded which). Receptor source: a female donor with ankylosing spondylitis or in good health (not recorded which). The conserved cysteine and the conserved F or W are not part of the CDR3 here.

TRBV9	TRBJ1-4	ASSVGTGEMRLF
TRBV9	TRBJ2-7	ASSAGQGAPYEQY
TRBV9	TRBJ2-5	ASSVGGGQETQY
TRBV9	TRBJ1-3	ASSVGQGASGNTIY
TRBV9	TRBJ1-1	ASSVTGTSNTEAF
TRBV9	TRBJ2-7	ASSDSTSGGELYEQY
TRBV9	TRBJ2-7	ASSVTPTYEQY
TRBV9	TRBJ2-7	ASSSTSSGLNEQY
TRBV9	TRBJ2-3	ASDRDGTDTQY
TRBV9	TRBJ2-4	ASSVGLGNIQY
TRBV9	TRBJ1-1	ASSGAASGTEAF
TRBV9	TRBJ2-5	ASSVAPQRGVQETQY
TRBV9	TRBJ2-1	ASSSRTSGGYNEQF
TRBV9	TRBJ2-2	ASSVEGTGNTGELF
TRBV9	TRBJ2-3	ASSDRDKGDTQY
TRBV9	TRBJ2-6	ASSVAAGANVLT
TRBV9	TRBJ1-1	ASSVLQDTEAF
TRBV9	TRBJ2-1	ASSHRDNEQF
TRBV9	TRBJ2-3	ASSGRTSGAWDTQY
TRBV21-1	TRBJ1-2	ASSKRGLGYSGTYGYT